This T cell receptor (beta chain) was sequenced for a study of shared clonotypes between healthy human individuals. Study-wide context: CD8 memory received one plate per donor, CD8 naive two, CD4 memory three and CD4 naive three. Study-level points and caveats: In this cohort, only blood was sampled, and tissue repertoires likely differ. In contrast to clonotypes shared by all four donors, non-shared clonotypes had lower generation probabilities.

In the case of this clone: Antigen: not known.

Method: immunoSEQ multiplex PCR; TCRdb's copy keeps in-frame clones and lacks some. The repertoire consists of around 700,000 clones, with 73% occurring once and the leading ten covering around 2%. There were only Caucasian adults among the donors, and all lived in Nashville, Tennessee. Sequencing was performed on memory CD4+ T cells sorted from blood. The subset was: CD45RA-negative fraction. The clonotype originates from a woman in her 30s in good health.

Here the CDR3 reads CASSLTGAQHF. The CDR3 region has the DNA TGTGCCAGCAGCTTGACAGGGGCCCAGCATTTT. The V call is TRBV4-2, the J call TRBJ1-5; 8 bases are a match to TRBD1. Per germline, CDR1 LGHNA and CDR2 YNFKEQ. The CDR3 is 11 amino acids. After removal of 5 bases from V and 11 bases from J, the junction contained 2 bases not matched to a gene.